This record concerns one T cell receptor beta chain sequence. This clonotype was counted ten times or more. It has no known antigen specificity. No much larger clone is present one base from it, and per-base qualities are unavailable. Amplification of TCR beta CDR3 regions was carried out from RNA transcripts. For the first round of RT-PCR on the TCR CDR3, the HTBI primer set was used together with the Qiagen OneStep RT-PCR kit. Libraries were constructed in a second round of multiplex PCR, after which size selection and purification were performed. The libraries were sequenced on an Illumina HiSeq2000 using paired-end 100 bp reads. On the authors' methods: SOAPnuke was used to process the raw data, throwing out any read that contained adapters or uncalled bases, had a mean Phred below 15, or lacked an exact constant-primer or identifier match. COPE v1.2.5 was used to merge high-quality paired reads, and clonotypes were defined as unique nucleotide sequences. Clonotypes were aligned to IMGT TRBV, TRBD and TRBJ reference segments using MiTCR v1.1. The analysis included only V-J combinations with a frequency above 0.0001, which together covered around 99% of the repertoires. The TCS score was defined as the ratio of F50 (clonal expansion) to E x V (chaos), calculated using BLOSUM62-based TCRdist between CDR3 peptides within each V-J. Welch's t-statistics and random forest reduced fewer than 600 V-J features to some 14, which were used in a naive Bayes classifier (R e1071). Through fastp at Q25 and MiXCR, TCRdb rebuilt clones from the public reads, retaining in-frame beta chains. CDR3 protein duplicates are merged, each entry listing the most common genes and DNA. The V and J calls and clone size are TCRdb's, not the authors'. The sample yields about 180,000 distinct CDR3 sequences; 17% were counted once. Roughly 29% of the sample goes to the ten largest clones.

This entry belongs to a study of T cells in Graves' hyperthyroidism and ophthalmopathy (dated by TCRdb to the late 2010s). Regarding the complete study: Peripheral blood samples were taken at the time of initial diagnosis, prior to any treatment. TCR V-J signatures able to tell the groups apart were searched for in a discovery cohort of 90 to 100 patients, of whom over 40 had Graves' ophthalmopathy and more than 55 had stable Graves' hyperthyroidism. Prospective prediction of ophthalmopathy was tested in an independent validation cohort consisting of about 19 hyperthyroidism patients and more than 15 patients who later progressed to ophthalmopathy. The 100 or so discovery patients were randomly split 7:3 into training and test sets. Thyroid tissue and blood T-cell repertoires from roughly six Graves' hyperthyroidism patients were also compared in the study. Following sampling, methimazole starting at 30 mg daily was given to hyperthyroidism patients, and high-dose intravenous methylprednisolone was given to ophthalmopathy patients. TCR Vbeta CDR3 sequencing of 135 peripheral blood samples (roughly 41 ophthalmopathy, 75 hyperthyroidism and some 17 progressor patients) is reported in the paper. Study-wide conclusions, independent of this receptor: No statistical method was used to set the sample size in advance, and investigators knew the group allocation. During validation, the model predicted progression to ophthalmopathy a median of about 5.9 months ahead of onset, with almost 71% sensitivity and 72.22% specificity. Blood samples also contained most of the expanded thyroid clonotypes (frequency above 0.001), which suggests that blood repertoires may reflect thyroid immune responses. In cross-validation, a model built on a 13 V-J signature told ophthalmopathy apart from stable hyperthyroidism with approximately 90% sensitivity and around 84% specificity, and in testing the same model reached 80%/75%.

Graves' hyperthyroidism was defined as stable when no progression to ophthalmopathy occurred over 18 months of follow-up. Hyperthyroidism patients were newly diagnosed, had a disease duration of under 2 months, and were aged 18 to 65 years. The study excluded patients with uncontrolled infections, other autoimmune diseases, pregnancy or lactation. Diagnoses were established on the basis of clinical symptoms, serum thyroxine and TRAb, thyroid ultrasound, and orbital computed tomography. Ficoll-Paque density gradient centrifugation was used to isolate PBMCs from about 9.4 ml of fresh peripheral blood. Total RNA was extracted with Trizol reagent, and quality was checked on an Agilent 2100 Bioanalyzer. According to the germline V gene, CDR1 reads SGHTS and CDR2 reads YDEGEE. CDR3 length: 14 amino acids, cysteine to phenylalanine. Only CDR3 DNA is held: 42 bases, read in frame from base 1. Relative to germline, V is 1 base shorter and J is 5 bases shorter, with 12 bases between their ends.

This receptor chain uses TRBV5-8 and TRBJ2-5, with no confidently assigned D gene. What was sequenced was blood. This TCR came from a woman aged 50 to 65 with Graves' hyperthyroidism. The DNA sequence is given as TGTGCCAGCAGCTTGTATACAGCGACGGAGACCCAGTACTTC. This is translated as CASSLYTATETQYF.